One T cell receptor beta chain is described in this entry. The CDR3 has 14 residues. Germline CDR1 and CDR2: SGHDT and YYEEEE. V was pared by 4 bases and J by 8 bases, with 11 bases of the junction left unmatched. This sample stems from a study of T cell changes during pregnancy in multiple sclerosis. Here immunoSEQ multiplex PCR was the method, and the copy in TCRdb shows in-frame clones only, minus some. The table shows 70,000 to 90,000 clones, with around 90% occurring only once. V usage is TRBV5-6 and J usage is TRBJ1-2; 7 bases agree with TRBD1. Sequencing was performed on PBMCs, taken in the first trimester of pregnancy. The sequence derives from a female donor in good health, serving as a control in a pregnancy study. Some clones in this sample may be carry-over from other donors' samples. In DNA form, the CDR3 reads TGTGCCAGCAGCCCGCGACAGGGCACGGGGGGCTACACCTTC. It codes for CASSPRQGTGGYTF.